This record looks at one T cell receptor beta chain sequence and its context. The ends were cut back, 3 bases at V and 4 bases at J, with 13 bases in the middle. CDR3 length: 15 amino acids. Germline CDR1 and CDR2: ENHRY and SYGVKD. This record belongs to a study of response to subunit inactivated influenza vaccine. TCRdb re-derived calls from the RT-PCR reads in MiXCR, one entry per CDR3 protein. The sample comprises approximately 490,000 distinct CDR3 sequences, around 7.7% of which are singletons, and approximately 14% rests with the top ten. This specimen was PBMCs from blood, taken about 24 months after vaccination. This receptor was identified in a man aged 50-75 years who received an inactivated influenza vaccine. V usage is TRBV10-3 and J usage is TRBJ2-1; D remains ambiguous. The DNA of the CDR3 is TGTGCCATCAGTGACTTAAACTTTTTTTACAATGAGCAGTTCTTC. It specifies CAISDLNFFYNEQFF.